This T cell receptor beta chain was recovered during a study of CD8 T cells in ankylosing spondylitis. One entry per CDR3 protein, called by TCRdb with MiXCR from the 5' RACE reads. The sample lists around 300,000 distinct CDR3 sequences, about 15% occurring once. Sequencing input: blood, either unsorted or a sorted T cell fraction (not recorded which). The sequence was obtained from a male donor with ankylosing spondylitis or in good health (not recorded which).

CDR3 in amino acids: CASSLSGGITDTQYF. The CDR3, as DNA: TGTGCCAGCAGTTTATCAGGGGGGATCACAGATACGCAGTATTTT. V is TRBV27 and J is TRBJ2-3; D is possibly TRBD1 or TRBD2 (6 bases each). The ends were cut back, 0 bases at V and 2 bases at J, with 9 bases in the middle. This CDR3 spans 15 amino acids. CDR1 and CDR2 (germline): MNHEY, SMNVEV (reference sequence).